This T cell receptor beta chain derives from a study of neurological immune-mediated disorders. About the study: The roughly 34 patients with multiple sclerosis comprised some 30 relapsing-remitting cases and 3 secondary progressive cases.

This clonotype is judged medium-sized. The CDR3 extends over 14 amino acids. V shed 0 bases and J shed 4 bases, with 10 bases lying between them. CDR1 and CDR2 (germline): SGHRS, YFSETQ. The authors made cDNA by 5'RACE with 10-nucleotide random UMIs. Every sequencing run gave over 180 million TCR-beta sequences, taken from 15-18 subjects. TCRdb re-called the 5' RACE reads with MiXCR, one entry per CDR3 protein. The sample lists 25,000 to 35,000 distinct CDR3 sequences, about 3.1% seen once, with around 7.1% in the top ten. The chain links TRBV5-1 to TRBJ1-1; unclear D gene. The source of this sequence is a woman between 25 and 40 years old with multiple sclerosis. Sample: PBMCs. The CDR3 nucleotides read TGCGCCAGCAGCTTGGTGGGAGGAATCACTGAAGCTTTCTTT. Translated, it gives CASSLVGGITEAFF.